A single TCR beta chain is shown here with its context. Profiling relied on immunoSEQ multiplex PCR, and the TCRdb table lists in-frame clones only, not all of them. Of roughly 130,000 clones in the sample, roughly 94% were seen once. The CDR3 loop spans 14 amino acids. CDR1 and CDR2 (germline): LNHDA, SQIVND (reference sequence). Trimming cost V 4 bases and J 1 base, with 8 bases left between them. The record originates from a study of control samples from healthy donors and cancer patients. V gene TRBV19 combines with J gene TRBJ1-3, with TRBD1 as a possible D gene (5 bases). Source material: PBMCs. The source of this sequence is a man between 60 and 75 years old with colorectal cancer. The CDR3 nucleotides are TGTGCCAGTAGTAGGCAGGGATCTGGAAACACCATATATTTT. Translation: CASSRQGSGNTIYF.